This entry concerns a single T cell receptor beta chain. This clone was detected only once. Its antigen remains unidentified. No much larger clone exists at a distance of one base, and base qualities are not known. These data belong to a study of blood T cell repertoires in COVID-19 (dated by TCRdb to about 2020). Study-level background: Samples covering the acute and convalescent phases of COVID-19 were provided by collaborators in the United States, Italy and Spain. The repertoires were made available in a free public database intended to serve as a resource for research on the immune response to SARS-CoV-2. Nearly every sample came with metadata listing a de-identified subject ID, COVID-19 status, age in years and sex. HLA class I and class II types, where available, came from metadata supplied by the sample provider rather than from assay-based typing. Samples were obtained from the ongoing ImmuneRACE study (first 160 participants) and from about 1,300 subjects provided by 6 global collaborators. Deeply sampled blood TCRbeta repertoires from subjects exposed to, actively infected with, or recovered from COVID-19 were included in the dataset. The prospective study material was composed of cDNA or gDNA derived from T cells, B-cell-depleted T cells, or PBMCs.

Relative to germline, V is missing 1 base and J is missing 3 bases, with 3 bases of the junction outside any gene match. The CDR3 sequence holds 14 residues, the cysteine and phenylalanine included. The only DNA kept is the CDR3, 42 bases in frame from the first base. The germline V gene encodes CDR1 SGHNT and CDR2 YENEEA. Whole blood was collected in K2EDTA tubes by collaborating institutions according to the institutions' own protocols. For TCRbeta analysis, collaborator samples were shipped as frozen whole blood, as isolated PBMCs, or as DNA extracted from either sample type. TCRbeta CDR3 regions were amplified from genomic DNA by means of the immunoSEQ Assay, a bias-controlled multiplex PCR. Concerning the study's data processing: Nucleated cell counts per sample were estimated from amplification of reference gene primers within the assay. Sequence reads were collapsed and filtered to measure the absolute abundance of every unique TCRbeta CDR3 rearrangement. For each sample, productive Simpson clonality was calculated as the square root of Simpson's diversity index over productive rearrangements. The source is immuneACCESS, and TCRdb retained only in-frame sequences with V and J called. Part of the clones is not carried over; for the studies checked, unresolved V genes explain less than half of this, and the remainder is unexplained. The DNA was the basis for D and trimming; V, J and clone size are from that table. Counted in this sample were fewer than 120,000 clones; around 90% of them appeared once. 4.5% to 5% of the sample belongs to the ten largest clones.

Overall study outcomes, separate from this receptor: How much clinical and demographic metadata was included differed by source and by participant, and the metadata was provided uncurated.

The chain links TRBV11-3 with TRBJ2-7; TRBD1 agrees with 7 junctional bases. The specimen was peripheral blood. The TCR comes from a human donor in a cohort sampled during active COVID-19. The CDR3 region: CASSLGQGVYEQYF. The DNA sequence follows: TGTGCCAGCAGCTTAGGACAGGGCGTCTACGAGCAGTACTTC.